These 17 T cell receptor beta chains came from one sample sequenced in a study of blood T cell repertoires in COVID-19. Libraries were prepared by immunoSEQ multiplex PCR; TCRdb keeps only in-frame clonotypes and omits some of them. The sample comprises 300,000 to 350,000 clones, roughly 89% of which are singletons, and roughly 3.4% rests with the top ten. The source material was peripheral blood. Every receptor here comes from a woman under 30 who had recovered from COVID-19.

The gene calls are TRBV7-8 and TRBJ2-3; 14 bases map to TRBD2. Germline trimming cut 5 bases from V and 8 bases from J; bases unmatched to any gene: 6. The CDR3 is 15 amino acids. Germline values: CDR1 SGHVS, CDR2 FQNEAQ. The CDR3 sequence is CASSPRLAGGLTQYF. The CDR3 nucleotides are TGTGCCAGCAGCCCCCGACTAGCGGGAGGGCTTACGCAGTATTTT.

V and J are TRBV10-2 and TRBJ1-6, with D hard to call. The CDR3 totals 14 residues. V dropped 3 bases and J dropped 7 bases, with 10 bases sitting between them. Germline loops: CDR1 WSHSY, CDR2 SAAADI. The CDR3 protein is CASSDGVWNSPLHF. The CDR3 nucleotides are TGCGCCAGCAGTGACGGGGTCTGGAATTCACCCCTCCACTTT.

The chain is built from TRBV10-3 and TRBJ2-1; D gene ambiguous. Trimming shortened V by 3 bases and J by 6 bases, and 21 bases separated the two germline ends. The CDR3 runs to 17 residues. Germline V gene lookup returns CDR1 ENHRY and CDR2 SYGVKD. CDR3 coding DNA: TGTGCCATCAGTGATCGACGCTTAGCCGGAGTAGGCAATGAGCAGTTCTTC. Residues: CAISDRRLAGVGNEQFF.

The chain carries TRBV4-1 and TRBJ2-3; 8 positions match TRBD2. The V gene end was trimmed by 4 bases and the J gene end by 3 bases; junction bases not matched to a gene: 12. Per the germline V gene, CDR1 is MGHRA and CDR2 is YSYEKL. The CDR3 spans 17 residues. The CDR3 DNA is TGCGCCAGCAGCCTATTTCACGGGAGGGCCGGAACAGATACGCAGTATTTT. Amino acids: CASSLFHGRAGTDTQYF.

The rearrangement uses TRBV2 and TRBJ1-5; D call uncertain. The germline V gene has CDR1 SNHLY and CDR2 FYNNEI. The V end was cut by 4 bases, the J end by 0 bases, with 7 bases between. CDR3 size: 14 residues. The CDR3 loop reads CASSAVGSNQPQHF. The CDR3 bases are TGTGCCAGCAGTGCGGTCGGTAGCAATCAGCCCCAGCATTTT.

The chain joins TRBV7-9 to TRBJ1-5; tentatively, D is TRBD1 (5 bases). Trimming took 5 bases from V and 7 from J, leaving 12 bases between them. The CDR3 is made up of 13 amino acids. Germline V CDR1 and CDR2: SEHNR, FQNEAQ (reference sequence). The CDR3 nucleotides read TGTGCCAGCAGCGAAGCTCACAGGCAGCCCCAGCATTTT. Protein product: CASSEAHRQPQHF.

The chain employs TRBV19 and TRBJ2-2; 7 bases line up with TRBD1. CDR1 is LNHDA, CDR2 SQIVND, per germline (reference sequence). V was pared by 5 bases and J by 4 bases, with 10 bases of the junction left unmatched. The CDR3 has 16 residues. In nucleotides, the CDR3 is TGTGCCAGTAGTGCCAAGGGACAGCCTATCACCGGGGAGCTGTTTTTT. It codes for CASSAKGQPITGELFF.

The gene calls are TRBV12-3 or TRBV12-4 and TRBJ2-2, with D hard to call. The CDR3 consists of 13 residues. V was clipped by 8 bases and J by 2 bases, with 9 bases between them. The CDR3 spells CASQVLNTGELFF. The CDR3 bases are TGTGCCAGCCAGGTGCTAAACACCGGGGAGCTGTTTTTT.

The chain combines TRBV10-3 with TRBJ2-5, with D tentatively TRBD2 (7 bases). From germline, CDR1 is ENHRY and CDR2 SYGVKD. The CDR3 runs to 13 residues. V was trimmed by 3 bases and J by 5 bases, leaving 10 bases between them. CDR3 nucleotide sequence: TGTGCCATCAGTGATCGGGGGGCGGAGACCCAGTACTTC. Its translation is CAISDRGAETQYF.

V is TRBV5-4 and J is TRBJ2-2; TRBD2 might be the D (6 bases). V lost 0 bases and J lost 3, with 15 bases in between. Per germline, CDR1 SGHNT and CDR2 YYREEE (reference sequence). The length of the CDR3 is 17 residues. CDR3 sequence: CASSLGPAGSHTGELFF. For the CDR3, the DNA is TGTGCCAGCAGCTTGGGACCCGCCGGGAGTCACACCGGGGAGCTGTTTTTT. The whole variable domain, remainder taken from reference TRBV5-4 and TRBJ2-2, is ETGVTQSPTHLIKTRGQQVTLRCSSQSGHNTVSWYQQALGQGPQFIFQYYREEENGRGNFPPRFSGLQFPNYSSELNVNALELDDSALYLCASSLGPAGSHTGELFFGEGSRLTVL.

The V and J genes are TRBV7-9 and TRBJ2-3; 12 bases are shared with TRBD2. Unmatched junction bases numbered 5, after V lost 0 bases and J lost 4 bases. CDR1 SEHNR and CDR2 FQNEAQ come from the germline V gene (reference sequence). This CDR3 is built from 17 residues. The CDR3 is CASSLAKTSGSSDTQYF. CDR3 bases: TGTGCCAGCAGCTTAGCCAAGACTAGCGGGAGTTCAGATACGCAGTATTTT.

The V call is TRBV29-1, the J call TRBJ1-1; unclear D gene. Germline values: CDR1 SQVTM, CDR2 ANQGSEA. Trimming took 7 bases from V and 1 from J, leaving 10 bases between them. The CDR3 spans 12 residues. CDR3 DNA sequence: TGCAGCGCCCTAACGGGGAACACTGAAGCTTTCTTT. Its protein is CSALTGNTEAFF. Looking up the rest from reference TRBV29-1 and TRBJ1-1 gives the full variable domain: SAVISQKPSRDICQRGTSLTIQCQVDSQVTMMFWYRQQPGQSLTLIATANQGSEATYESGFVIDKFPISRPNLTFSTLTVSNMSPEDSSIYLCSALTGNTEAFFGQGTRLTVV.

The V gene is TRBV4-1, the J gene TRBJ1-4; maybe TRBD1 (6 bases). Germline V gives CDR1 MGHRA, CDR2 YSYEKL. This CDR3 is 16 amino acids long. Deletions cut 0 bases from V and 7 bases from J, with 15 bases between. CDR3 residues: CASSQDTRGSGEKLFF. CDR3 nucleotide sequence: TGCGCCAGCAGCCAAGACACCAGGGGAAGTGGTGAAAAACTGTTTTTT.

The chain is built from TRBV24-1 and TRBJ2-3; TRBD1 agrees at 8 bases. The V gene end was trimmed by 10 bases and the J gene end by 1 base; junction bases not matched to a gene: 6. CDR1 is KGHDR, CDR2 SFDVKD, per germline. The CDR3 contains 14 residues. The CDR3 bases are TGTGCCACTGGAGGACAGGGTCGCACAGATACGCAGTATTTT. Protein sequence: CATGGQGRTDTQYF.

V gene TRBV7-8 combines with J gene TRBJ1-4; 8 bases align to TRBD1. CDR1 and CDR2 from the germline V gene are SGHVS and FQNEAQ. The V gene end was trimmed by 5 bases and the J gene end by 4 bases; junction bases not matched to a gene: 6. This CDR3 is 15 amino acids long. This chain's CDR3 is CASSRGQGVNEKLFF. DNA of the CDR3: TGTGCCAGCAGCCGAGGACAGGGTGTTAATGAAAAACTGTTTTTT.

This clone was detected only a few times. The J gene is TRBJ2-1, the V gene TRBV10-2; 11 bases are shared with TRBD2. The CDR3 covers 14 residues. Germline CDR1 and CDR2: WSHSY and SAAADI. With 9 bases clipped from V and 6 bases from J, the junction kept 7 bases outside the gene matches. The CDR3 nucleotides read TGCGCCAGTGGGACTAGCGGCGACGGCAATGAGCAGTTCTTC. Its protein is CASGTSGDGNEQFF.

CDR3 in amino acids: CAWSAPLRREKLFF. For the CDR3, the DNA is TGTGCCTGGAGTGCGCCTCTGCGGCGGGAAAAACTGTTTTTT. V is TRBV30 and J is TRBJ1-4, with D unclear. CDR1 GTSNPN and CDR2 SVGIG come from the germline V gene (reference sequence). Trimming stripped 1 base from V and 8 bases from J, with 14 bases between. The CDR3 loop spans 14 amino acids.